Reported below is one TCR beta chain. This entry comes from a study of blood T cell repertoires in COVID-19. Study-level background: Samples taken during acute and convalescent COVID-19 were collected in the United States, Italy and Spain. PBMCs, B-cell-depleted T cells, or T cells were the source of the cDNA or gDNA that made up the material.

Some clones are missing from TCRdb's copy, which holds only in-frame ones; the method was immunoSEQ multiplex PCR. In the table there are under 300,000 clones, around four fifths of which are singletons. The ends were cut back, 3 bases at V and 8 bases at J, with 14 bases in the middle. Germline V gene sequence: CDR1 DFQATT, CDR2 SNEGSKA (reference sequence). CDR3 length equals 14 residues. Sequenced input: peripheral blood. The TCR sequence derives from a man aged 25 to 40 who had recovered from COVID-19. V gene TRBV20-1 combines with J gene TRBJ1-6; D not resolved. This chain's CDR3 is CSASMTGVDSPLHF. DNA for the CDR3: TGCAGTGCTAGTATGACTGGAGTTGATTCACCCCTCCACTTT.